Given below is one T cell receptor beta chain in context. This specimen comes from a study of technical replicates of blood from a few donors. Produced via immunoSEQ multiplex PCR; TCRdb's table is partial and in-frame only. The sample consists of more than 65,000 clones, around 97% of them appearing once. The CDR3 extends over 15 amino acids. Per the germline V gene, CDR1 is MDHEN and CDR2 is SYDVKM. With V trimmed by 2 bases and J by 2 bases, 4 bases remained unmatched. The V gene is TRBV28, the J gene TRBJ2-3, with 7 bases identical to TRBD2. Sequenced sample: T cells isolated from PBMCs. The sequence was collected from a human donor in good health. In DNA, the CDR3 is TGTGCCAGCAGTTTAGCAGCGGGAACCACAGATACGCAGTATTTT. This encodes CASSLAAGTTDTQYF.